This T cell receptor (beta chain) was found in a study of response to subunit inactivated influenza vaccine. This clonotype was recorded a few times. Antigen: not known. The CDR3 covers 14 residues. V gave up 5 bases and J gave up 0 bases, with 8 bases separating them. Germline V gene lookup returns CDR1 LNHNV and CDR2 YYDKDF (reference sequence). TCRdb ran MiXCR on the RT-PCR reads and lists one entry per CDR3 protein. The table records hundreds of thousands of distinct CDR3 sequences, approximately 14% of them present only once. Points from the study as a whole: The study's authors posited that every seasonal influenza vaccination enlists few new T cells.

This chain connects TRBV15 to TRBJ2-1; no clear D. The sequencing here drew on PBMCs from blood, taken around two weeks before vaccination. The sequence came from a man aged 50 to 59 who received an inactivated influenza vaccine. The CDR3 is CATSGRVSYNEQFF. The CDR3 region has the DNA TGTGCCACCAGCGGAAGGGTCTCCTACAATGAGCAGTTCTTC.